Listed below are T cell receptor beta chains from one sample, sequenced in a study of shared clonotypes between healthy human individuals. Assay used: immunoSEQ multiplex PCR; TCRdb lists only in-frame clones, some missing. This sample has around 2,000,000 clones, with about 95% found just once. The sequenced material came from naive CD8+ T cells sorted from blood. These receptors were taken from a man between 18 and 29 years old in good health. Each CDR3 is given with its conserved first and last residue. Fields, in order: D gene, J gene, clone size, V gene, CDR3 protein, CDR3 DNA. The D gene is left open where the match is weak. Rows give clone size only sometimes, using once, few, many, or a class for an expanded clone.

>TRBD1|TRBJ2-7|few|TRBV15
CATSRATGGRYEQYF
TGTGCCACCAGCAGAGCGACAGGGGGCCGGTACGAGCAGTACTTC
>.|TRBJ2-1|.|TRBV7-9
CASSLQGHEQFF
TGTGCCAGCAGCTTACAGGGACATGAGCAGTTCTTC
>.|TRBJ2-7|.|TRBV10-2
CASSQSLTSPYEQYF
TGCGCCAGCAGTCAATCCCTAACCTCCCCCTACGAGCAGTACTTC
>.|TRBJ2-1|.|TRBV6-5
CASSVSRPPYNEQFF
TGTGCCAGCAGTGTATCCCGCCCGCCCTACAATGAGCAGTTCTTC
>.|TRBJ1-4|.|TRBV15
CATSTGRDNYEKLFF
TGTGCCACCAGCACGGGCCGGGACAATTACGAAAAACTGTTTTTT
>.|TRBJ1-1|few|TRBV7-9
CASSLGGANTEAFF
TGTGCCAGCAGCTTAGGGGGCGCGAACACTGAAGCTTTCTTT
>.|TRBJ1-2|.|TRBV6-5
CASSELDRSYGYTF
TGTGCCAGCAGTGAACTGGACCGCAGCTATGGCTACACCTTC
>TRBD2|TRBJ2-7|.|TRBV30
CACSAASGRPPYEQYF
TGTGCCTGCTCCGCCGCTAGCGGTCGCCCCCCCTACGAGCAGTACTTC
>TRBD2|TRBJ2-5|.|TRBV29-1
CSVGSRGAGGETQYF
TGCAGCGTGGGCAGCAGGGGAGCGGGAGGGGAGACCCAGTACTTC
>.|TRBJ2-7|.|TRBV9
CASSVGLLTEQYF
TGTGCCAGCAGCGTAGGTTTACTAACCGAGCAGTACTTC
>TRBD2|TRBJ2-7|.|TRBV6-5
CASTDRLASSYEQYF
TGTGCCAGCACCGACAGACTAGCGAGCTCCTACGAGCAGTACTTC
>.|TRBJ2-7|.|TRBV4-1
CASSPVQGSYEQYF
TGCGCCAGCAGCCCCGTGCAGGGGAGCTACGAGCAGTACTTC
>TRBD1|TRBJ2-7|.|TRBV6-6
CASSSTGQGYYEQYF
TGTGCCAGCAGTTCAACCGGACAGGGGTACTACGAGCAGTACTTC
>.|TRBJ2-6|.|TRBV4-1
CASSQGASGANVLTF
TGCGCCAGCAGCCAAGGAGCGTCTGGGGCCAACGTCCTGACTTTC
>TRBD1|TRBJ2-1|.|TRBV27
CASSFDRVGREQFF
TGTGCCAGCAGTTTCGACAGGGTGGGTCGTGAGCAGTTCTTC
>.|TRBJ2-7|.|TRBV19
CASSMVWFGGYEQYF
TGTGCCAGTAGTATGGTGTGGTTTGGCGGGTACGAGCAGTACTTC
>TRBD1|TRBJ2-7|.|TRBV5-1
CASSLSLRTGSSYEQYF
TGCGCCAGCAGCCTGAGCTTGAGGACAGGGAGCTCCTACGAGCAGTACTTC
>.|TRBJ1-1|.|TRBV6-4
CASREQGRDTEAFF
TGTGCCAGCAGAGAACAGGGAAGGGACACTGAAGCTTTCTTT
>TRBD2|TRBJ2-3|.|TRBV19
CASSILAGPTDTQYF
TGTGCCAGTAGTATTTTAGCGGGACCCACAGATACGCAGTATTTT
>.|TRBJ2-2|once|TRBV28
CASSDRYTGELFF
TGTGCCAGCAGTGACAGGTACACCGGGGAGCTGTTTTTT
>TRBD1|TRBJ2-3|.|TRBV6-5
CASSYRGEIDTQYF
TGTGCCAGCAGCTACAGGGGGGAAATAGATACGCAGTATTTT
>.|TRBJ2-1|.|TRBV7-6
CASSLERDEQFF
TGTGCCAGCAGCTTAGAACGCGATGAGCAGTTCTTC
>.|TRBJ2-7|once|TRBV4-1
CASSQVKAHGGGEQYF
TGCGCCAGCAGCCAAGTAAAAGCCCACGGGGGCGGCGAGCAGTACTTC
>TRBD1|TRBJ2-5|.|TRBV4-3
CASSQVHYTGEEGETQYF
TGCGCCAGCAGCCAAGTGCACTATACAGGGGAAGAGGGAGAGACCCAGTACTTC
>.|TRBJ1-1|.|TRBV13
CASSLVGTAGRKAFF
TGTGCCAGCAGCTTAGTGGGGACGGCTGGGAGAAAAGCTTTCTTT
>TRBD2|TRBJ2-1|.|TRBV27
CASSLVSGGRDEQFF
TGTGCCAGCAGTTTGGTCAGCGGCGGGAGGGATGAGCAGTTCTTC
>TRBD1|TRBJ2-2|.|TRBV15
CATSRDHGTGRFANTGELFF
TGTGCCACCAGCAGAGATCATGGGACAGGGAGGTTCGCGAACACCGGGGAGCTGTTTTTT
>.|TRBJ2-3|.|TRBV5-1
CASRLTDSSTDTQYF
TGCGCCAGCAGACTAACGGACTCTAGCACAGATACGCAGTATTTT